This T cell receptor (beta chain) is drawn from a study of blood T cell repertoires in COVID-19. At the level of the study: Specimens from acute and convalescent COVID-19 originated in the United States, Italy and Spain. The analysed material was cDNA or gDNA that came from T cells, B-cell-depleted T cells, or PBMCs.

After removal of 2 bases from V and 5 bases from J, the junction contained 6 bases not matched to a gene. This CDR3 is built from 16 residues. CDR1 is MNHEY, CDR2 SVGAGI, per germline. Study processing details: The authors estimated nucleated cell counts from reference gene primer amplification. Data came from immunoSEQ multiplex PCR; TCRdb stores just in-frame clones and leaves some out. D and trimming were read from the DNA, whereas the V and J calls and clone size are those reported in that table. The table includes tens of thousands of clones, more than 75% detected once. The clonotype was recovered from a woman aged 60-75 years with acute or convalescent COVID-19. The chain is built from TRBV6-5 and TRBJ2-2, with 9 bases aligning to TRBD2. The specimen was peripheral blood. The CDR3 nucleotides read TGTGCCAGCAGTTACGATGCGGGGGGGCGGACCGGGGAGCTGTTTTTT. It is translated as CASSYDAGGRTGELFF.